The 13 T cell receptor beta chains below were found in one sample sequenced in a study of early T cells in non-severe SARS-CoV-2 infection. Using its own MiXCR run on the 5' RACE reads, TCRdb lists one record per CDR3 protein. The sample has approximately 35,000 distinct CDR3 sequences; approximately 5% are singletons. The specimen was whole blood. The receptors come from an adult who was a healthcare worker with PCR-confirmed SARS-CoV-2 infection or an uninfected control (not recorded which).

This clonotype was found many times. V and J are TRBV29-1 and TRBJ2-3; D is undetermined. Germline lookup yields CDR1 SQVTM and CDR2 ANQGSEA. The V end was cut by 4 bases, the J end by 0 bases, with 5 bases between. The CDR3 sequence is 12 residues long. The CDR3 nucleotides are TGCAGCGTTGTCTATAGCACAGATACGCAGTATTTT. This codes for CSVVYSTDTQYF.

This clonotype occurred many times. V is TRBV12-3 or TRBV12-4 and J is TRBJ1-1; no clear D. V was clipped by 3 bases and J by 0 bases, with 8 bases between them. This CDR3 is 14 amino acids long. CDR3 in DNA: TGTGCCAGCAGTTTCAGGCAGATGAACACTGAAGCTTTCTTT. This gives the protein CASSFRQMNTEAFF.

This clonotype came up many times. This rearrangement joins TRBV29-1 to TRBJ2-7; D perhaps matches TRBD2 (6 bases). Looked up from germline, CDR1 is SQVTM and CDR2 is ANQGSEA. V lost 5 bases and J 4 bases, leaving 12 bases between the germline ends. The CDR3 consists of 12 residues. For the CDR3, the DNA is TGCAGCGTTCAGGAGGGGAGGTACGAGCAGTACTTC. Its protein is CSVQEGRYEQYF.

This clonotype has a handful of counts. The gene calls are TRBV6-1 and TRBJ2-1, with 10 bases aligning to TRBD1. This CDR3 spans 15 amino acids. From germline, CDR1 is MNHNS and CDR2 SASEGT. The J segment lost 6 bases and the V segment lost 4 bases, leaving 6 bases of the junction unmatched. In DNA form, the CDR3 reads TGTGCCAGCAGTGTCTCCGGGACAGGGGCCAATGAGCAGTTCTTC. It specifies CASSVSGTGANEQFF.

This clonotype was counted many times. The chain recombines TRBV5-4 with TRBJ1-4; D uncertain. The germline CDR1 and CDR2 sequences are SGHNT and YYREEE (reference sequence). The CDR3 runs 14 residues. Trimming took 4 bases from V and 0 from J, leaving 7 bases between them. In DNA, the CDR3 is TGTGCCAGCAGCGGGCATGCAACTAATGAAAAACTGTTTTTT. Translated, it gives CASSGHATNEKLFF.

In this sample, this clonotype turned up a few times. The chain links TRBV6-5 to TRBJ2-6; TRBD2 is a possible D gene (7 bases). V lost 5 bases and J lost 2, with 13 bases in between. The CDR3 has 16 amino acids. Looked up from germline, CDR1 is MNHEY and CDR2 is SVGAGI. In nucleotides, the CDR3 is TGTGCCAGCAGTCGCACGGGGGGCGCTGGGGCCAACGTCCTGACTTTC. It yields the protein CASSRTGGAGANVLTF.

This clonotype occurred a few times. V is TRBV12-3 or TRBV12-4 and J is TRBJ1-1; D call uncertain. Trimming took 4 bases from V and 3 from J, leaving 6 bases between them. This CDR3 has 12 amino acids. The CDR3 loop is CASSSSYTEAFF. CDR3 bases: TGTGCCAGCAGTTCCTCATACACTGAAGCTTTCTTT.

The chain links TRBV18 to TRBJ1-1; no definite D call. Trimming pared 2 bases from V and 3 bases from J, leaving 7 bases between. The CDR3 is 13 residues long. The germline CDR1 and CDR2 sequences are KGHSH and LQKENI. CDR3 sequence (DNA): TGTGCCAGCTCACCAACTTTAGACACTGAAGCTTTCTTT. Translating gives CASSPTLDTEAFF.

As for this clonotype: It may be a read error: a sequence one base away is much more abundant. The chain combines TRBV5-4 with TRBJ2-7, with D unresolved. The length of the CDR3 is 14 residues. Germline values: CDR1 SGHNT, CDR2 YYREEE (reference sequence). V was pared by 0 bases and J by 2 bases, with 9 bases between. The CDR3 here is CASSLGGDPYEQYF. The CDR3 nucleotides are TGTGCCAGCAGCTTGGGCGGTGATCCCTACGAGCAGTACTTC.

This clonotype was seen only a few times. The chain recombines TRBV11-2 with TRBJ2-3; no clear D. V was shortened by 5 bases and J by 1 base, with 13 bases between the two germline ends. Germline CDR1 and CDR2: SGHAT and FQNNGV. The CDR3 runs to 15 residues. This CDR3 is CASSRTFAGTDTQYF. DNA for the CDR3: TGTGCCAGCAGCCGGACGTTCGCGGGCACAGATACGCAGTATTTT.

The chain's CDR3 is CASSYTENYEQYF. The DNA of the CDR3 is TGTGCCAGCAGTTATACAGAAAACTACGAGCAGTACTTC. The chain uses TRBV6-6 and TRBJ2-7; D remains unclear. This CDR3 has 13 amino acids. V was trimmed by 3 bases and J by 3 bases, leaving 9 bases between them. The germline V gene has CDR1 MNHNY and CDR2 SVGAGI (reference sequence).

This clonotype occurred many times. One end of the junction fails to match germline, which may point to a read error. The V call is TRBV19, the J call TRBJ2-7; 7 positions agree with TRBD1. The CDR3 consists of 14 residues. Per the germline V gene, CDR1 is LNHDA and CDR2 is SQIVND (reference sequence). DNA of the CDR3: TGTGCCAGTAGAATAGCGACAGGGAACTACGAGCAGTACTTC. This gives the protein CASRIATGNYEQYF. Full variable domain (outside the CDR3, taken from reference TRBV19 and TRBJ2-7): DGGITQSPKYLFRKEGQNVTLSCEQNLNHDAMYWYRQDPGQGLRLIYYSQIVNDFQKGDIAEGYSVSREKKESFPLTVTSAQKNPTAFYLCASRIATGNYEQYFGPGTRLTVT.

This clonotype was picked up a small number of times. V and J are TRBV6-1 and TRBJ2-2; D uncertain. This CDR3 is 10 amino acids long. CDR1 and CDR2 (germline): MNHNS, SASEGT. Between the trimmed V and J ends, which lost 8 bases and 6 bases, there was a span of 4 bases. The CDR3 region is CASESGELFF. CDR3 bases: TGTGCCAGCGAATCCGGGGAGCTGTTTTTT.